This T cell receptor (beta chain) was sequenced in a study of blood T cells in healthy people across ages. With a J-beta primer mix and a sample-barcoded 5' primer, a second PCR ran about 6 to 11 cycles. Researchers report that a template-switch adaptor with 12 random nucleotides tagged each cDNA molecule. TCRdb analysed the 5' RACE reads with MiXCR anew, one entry per CDR3 protein. The sample lists about 720,000 distinct CDR3 sequences; around 25% were seen once. Comments on this clonotype: The antigen remains undetermined.

Broader study findings: Diversity of TCR beta correlated strongly with naive T cell percentage.

The germline V gene has CDR1 DFQATT and CDR2 SNEGSKA (reference sequence). With 3 bases removed from V and 3 bases from J, the gap between germline ends came to 7 bases. The CDR3 runs 12 residues. This sample also appeared in a second study, on T cells of mothers and their children. That work contributes: There were over 9.5 million TCR beta CDR3 reads from each mother and roughly 3 million from each child. The overlap seen between related mothers and children slightly exceeded that of unrelated pairs, though not significantly.

The TCR originated in a boy aged 5-17 years in good health. V and J are TRBV20-1 and TRBJ2-3; perhaps TRBD2 as D (5 bases). Material for sequencing was blood. The DNA for the CDR3 is TGCAGTGCTAGGTCGGGAACAGATACGCAGTATTTT. Translation: CSARSGTDTQYF.